The 22 T cell receptor beta chains presented below share a single source sample, sequenced in a study of shared clonotypes between healthy human individuals. The repertoire was sequenced with immunoSEQ multiplex PCR; TCRdb's copy has only in-frame clones and lacks some. The sample consists of approximately 700,000 clones, 73% of them appearing once. The sequenced sample was memory CD4+ T cells sorted from blood. Sample subset: CD45RA-negative fraction. The receptors were gathered from a woman aged 25 to 39 in good health.

J is TRBJ2-3 and V is TRBV5-5; the match to TRBD2 covers 10 bases. V lost 4 bases and J lost 1; bases outside the gene matches: 6. CDR3 length equals 16 residues. Germline CDR1 and CDR2: SGHKS and YYEKEE (reference sequence). The chain's CDR3 is CASSAGLAGGTDTQYF. DNA of the CDR3: TGTGCCAGCAGCGCCGGGCTAGCGGGAGGCACAGATACGCAGTATTTT.

Ten or more counts support this clone. The J gene is TRBJ1-1, the V gene TRBV28, with D possibly matching TRBD1 (5 bases). V shed 7 bases and J shed 5 bases, with 14 bases lying between them. Germline V gene sequence: CDR1 MDHEN, CDR2 SYDVKM. The CDR3 extends over 13 amino acids. CDR3 DNA sequence: TGTGCCAGCAAAAGGGGCGGCGGAACTGAAGCTTTCTTT. This gives the protein CASKRGGGTEAFF.

The V call is TRBV5-6, the J call TRBJ2-1; TRBD2 might be the D (6 bases). CDR1 and CDR2 (germline): SGHDT, YYEEEE. CDR3 length: 16 amino acids. The V end was cut by 4 bases, the J end by 5 bases, with 19 bases between. CDR3 region: CASSPDRWREDNEQFF. In nucleotides, the CDR3 is TGTGCCAGCAGCCCCGACCGGTGGCGGGAAGACAATGAGCAGTTCTTC.

This clone was detected only once. The gene calls are TRBV18 and TRBJ2-3; 9 bases fit TRBD1. The CDR3 has 15 amino acids. V was clipped by 3 bases and J by 4 bases; unmatched bases: 5. Germline V CDR1 and CDR2: KGHSH, LQKENI. The CDR3 DNA is TGTGCCAGCTCACCGGGAGGACAGGGGTCAGATACGCAGTATTTT. Translation: CASSPGGQGSDTQYF.

The chain is built from TRBV25-1 and TRBJ1-4; tentative D call: TRBD1 (5 bases). Trimming shortened V by 3 bases and J by 3 bases, and 11 bases separated the two germline ends. Germline V gene lookup returns CDR1 MGHDK and CDR2 SYGVNS. This CDR3 has 15 amino acids. In DNA, the CDR3 is TGTGCCAGCAGTGATAAGGGGACGGCTAATGAAAAACTGTTTTTT. Protein sequence: CASSDKGTANEKLFF.

The chain links TRBV7-2 to TRBJ2-1, with unresolved D. This CDR3 is built from 15 residues. The V end was cut by 1 base, the J end by 4 bases, with 11 bases between. Germline CDR1 and CDR2: SGHTA and FQGNSA. The CDR3 sequence: CASSLDRVEYNEQFF. CDR3 nucleotide sequence: TGTGCCAGCAGCTTAGATAGGGTCGAGTACAATGAGCAGTTCTTC.

V is TRBV15 and J is TRBJ1-3; D is unclear. CDR3 length: 16 residues. V lost 5 bases, J lost 2 bases, and 16 bases lay in between. CDR1 is LNHNV, CDR2 YYDKDF, per germline (reference sequence). The CDR3 here is CATSGALSGTGNTIYF. CDR3 bases: TGTGCCACCAGCGGTGCTTTATCGGGGACTGGAAACACCATATATTTT.

This chain joins TRBV6-1 and TRBJ1-1; no definite D call. Between the trimmed V and J ends, which lost 6 bases and 2 bases, there was a span of 7 bases. Germline-derived CDR1 and CDR2 are MNHNS and SASEGT. The CDR3 contains 12 residues. Here the CDR3 DNA reads TGTGCCAGCAGGCAGATAAACACTGAAGCTTTCTTT. This gives the protein CASRQINTEAFF.

This chain connects TRBV4-2 to TRBJ2-7; tentatively, D is TRBD2 (5 bases). CDR3 length equals 13 residues. Trimming removed 2 bases at V and 4 bases at J, with 9 bases between. Germline values: CDR1 LGHNA, CDR2 YNFKEQ. CDR3 sequence (DNA): TGTGCCAGCAGCCAAACTAGGTCTTACGAGCAGTACTTC. This codes for CASSQTRSYEQYF.

The V and J genes are TRBV5-1 and TRBJ2-7, with D maybe TRBD2 (6 bases). The CDR3 has 15 residues. Looked up from germline, CDR1 is SGHRS and CDR2 is YFSETQ. The V and J ends lost 0 bases and 0 bases respectively, with 10 bases between them. CDR3 loop: CASSLVGGTSYEQYF. CDR3 bases: TGCGCCAGCAGCTTGGTTGGCGGGACCTCCTACGAGCAGTACTTC.

The chain carries TRBV6-5 and TRBJ1-1; D is unresolved. The CDR3 consists of 15 residues. Trimming took off 2 bases at V and 1 base at J, with 11 bases between the two ends. CDR1 is MNHEY and CDR2 is SVGAGI in the germline V gene. This CDR3 reads CASSYTQAENTEAFF. CDR3 DNA sequence: TGTGCCAGCAGTTACACCCAGGCGGAGAACACTGAAGCTTTCTTT.

This rearrangement joins TRBV29-1 to TRBJ2-1, with 11 bases that match TRBD2. V shed 0 bases, J shed 7 bases, and the junction held 8 bases outside the gene matches. Germline lookup yields CDR1 SQVTM and CDR2 ANQGSEA. CDR3 size: 16 residues. The CDR3 here is CSVEDSGRAGGNEQFF. The CDR3 bases are TGCAGCGTTGAAGATAGCGGGAGGGCCGGAGGTAATGAGCAGTTCTTC.

The chain links TRBV14 to TRBJ1-1; 7 bases are a match to TRBD1. The CDR3 has 17 residues. CDR1 SGHDN and CDR2 FVKESK come from the germline V gene. With V trimmed by 4 bases and J by 1 base, 12 bases remained unmatched. The CDR3 sequence is CASSPQGRDRRNTEAFF. The CDR3 DNA reads TGTGCCAGCAGCCCTCAGGGCAGGGACAGACGGAACACTGAAGCTTTCTTT. Together with reference TRBV14 and TRBJ1-1, the CDR3 gives the full variable domain: EAGVTQFPSHSVIEKGQTVTLRCDPISGHDNLYWYRRVMGKEIKFLLHFVKESKQDESGMPNNRFLAERTGGTYSTLKVQPAELEDSGVYFCASSPQGRDRRNTEAFFGQGTRLTVV.

This clone was found a few times. This chain joins TRBV7-9 and TRBJ1-2; D unresolved. Germline V gene sequence: CDR1 SEHNR, CDR2 FQNEAQ (reference sequence). The CDR3 is 12 residues long. Trimming took off 4 bases at V and 7 bases at J, with 10 bases between the two ends. CDR3 bases: TGTGCCAGCAGCTCGTCGGACCGTGGCTACACCTTC. This sequence encodes CASSSSDRGYTF.

Worth noting for this clone: A much larger clone is a single base away; this may be a read error. This chain connects TRBV28 to TRBJ1-4; D not resolved. Germline CDR1 and CDR2: MDHEN and SYDVKM. The CDR3 runs to 14 residues. Trimming removed 4 bases at V and 0 bases at J, with 6 bases between. CDR3 loop: CASSSTATNEKLFF. The CDR3 DNA sequence: TGTGCCAGCAGTTCGACGGCAACTAATGAAAAACTGTTTTTT.

The rearrangement uses TRBV28 and TRBJ2-7, with D maybe TRBD2 (5 bases). This CDR3 comprises 13 residues. Germline-derived CDR1 and CDR2 are MDHEN and SYDVKM. Between the trimmed V and J ends, which lost 3 bases and 7 bases, there was a span of 13 bases. The chain's CDR3 is CASSLGPTGEQYF. For the CDR3, the DNA is TGTGCCAGCAGTTTGGGCCCTACGGGGGAGCAGTACTTC.

The chain joins TRBV5-1 to TRBJ2-2; no reliable D call. Germline V lookup: CDR1 SGHRS, CDR2 YFSETQ. The V gene lost 2 bases and the J gene lost 1 base, with 12 bases spanning the gap. This CDR3 region has 16 residues. The CDR3 here is CASSFDGPENTGELFF. CDR3 coding DNA: TGCGCCAGCAGCTTTGATGGGCCAGAGAACACCGGGGAGCTGTTTTTT.

The rearrangement links TRBV6-5 to TRBJ2-1; a possible D gene is TRBD2 (6 bases). There are 14 residues in the CDR3. V was trimmed by 3 bases and J by 12 bases, leaving 18 bases between them. Germline V gives CDR1 MNHEY, CDR2 SVGAGI. The CDR3 coding sequence is TGTGCCAGCAGTTATGTCGGCGGGACCGACCGGCAGTTCTTC. Translating gives CASSYVGGTDRQFF.

The chain carries TRBV2 and TRBJ1-5; 10 bases map to TRBD1. The CDR3 runs to 14 residues. The V gene's germline CDR1 is SNHLY and CDR2 FYNNEI. The trim removed 4 bases at V and 7 bases at J, leaving 4 bases unmatched. In DNA form, the CDR3 reads TGTGCCAGCAGTGGACAGGGGGCGAGGCAGCCCCAGCATTTT. This codes for CASSGQGARQPQHF.

The sample holds many counts of this clone. The chain carries TRBV29-1 and TRBJ1-5, with D possibly matching TRBD1 (6 bases). The germline V gene has CDR1 SQVTM and CDR2 ANQGSEA. With 6 bases removed from V and 5 bases from J, the gap between germline ends came to 14 bases. The CDR3 sequence is 13 residues long. CDR3 amino acids: CSVGSGVDQPQHF. The CDR3 bases are TGCAGCGTAGGGTCAGGGGTTGATCAGCCCCAGCATTTT.

The chain links TRBV5-4 to TRBJ2-7; TRBD2 matches at 13 bases. CDR1 is SGHNT and CDR2 is YYREEE in the germline V gene (reference sequence). V trimming: 3 bases; J trimming: 9 bases; junction bases outside the gene matches: 9. The CDR3 contains 15 residues. DNA for the CDR3: TGTGCCAGCAGCTCCGGACTAGCGGGAGAGGCGCGGCAGTACTTC. Its protein product is CASSSGLAGEARQYF.

This clone was found a few times. The V and J genes are TRBV19 and TRBJ1-2; D not certain. The V and J ends lost 6 bases and 3 bases respectively, with 14 bases between them. From germline, CDR1 is LNHDA and CDR2 SQIVND (reference sequence). The CDR3 has 14 amino acids. Here the CDR3 reads CASRANPSYYGYTF. CDR3 coding DNA: TGTGCCAGTAGGGCCAACCCGTCCTACTATGGCTACACCTTC.